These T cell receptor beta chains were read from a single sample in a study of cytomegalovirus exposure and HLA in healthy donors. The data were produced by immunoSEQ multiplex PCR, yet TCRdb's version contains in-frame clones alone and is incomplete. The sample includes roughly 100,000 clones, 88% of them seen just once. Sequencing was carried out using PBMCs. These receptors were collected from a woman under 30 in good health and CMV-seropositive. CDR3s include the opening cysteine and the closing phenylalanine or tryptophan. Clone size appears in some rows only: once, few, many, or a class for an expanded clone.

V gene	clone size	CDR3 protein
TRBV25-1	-	CASGRGTADPTGAGELFF
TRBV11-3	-	CASSVGRVLTDTQYF
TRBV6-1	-	CASTEGRGSSYEQYF
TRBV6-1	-	CASSGTSGHYGYTF
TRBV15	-	CATSRDRGGTDTQYF
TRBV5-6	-	CASRPKGLAGLNTGELFF
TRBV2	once	CASSWGGTPNEQFF
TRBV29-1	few	CSVEKFSGGWQETQYF
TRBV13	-	CASSGQGFHGYTF
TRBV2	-	CASSEIELFF
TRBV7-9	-	CASSLDRVGLGYTF
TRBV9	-	CASSADRSPNSPLHF
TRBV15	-	CATSRDNRGEQYF
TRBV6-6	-	CASSSQDRGNTEAFF
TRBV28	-	CASTSGQGRLRTEAFF
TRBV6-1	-	CASSGTWTNEKLFF
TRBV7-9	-	CASSAASTGNEQFF
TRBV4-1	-	CASSQEGARWDTEAFF
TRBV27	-	CASSFYPDRTGRADGYTF
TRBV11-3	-	CASSGNRGRADTQYF
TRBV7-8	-	CASSPRLRPPETQYF
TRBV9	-	CASSVAGYDNSPLHF
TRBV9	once	CASSAGVGWGEKLFF
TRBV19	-	CASSKERGYPYEQYF
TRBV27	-	CASSKPGLAQETQYF
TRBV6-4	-	CASSDSPESYGYTF
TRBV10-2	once	CASRDPGGGYTF
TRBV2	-	CASSVGQTGETQYF
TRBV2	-	CASSVVRETQYF
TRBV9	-	CASSVARGAGDYNYGYTF